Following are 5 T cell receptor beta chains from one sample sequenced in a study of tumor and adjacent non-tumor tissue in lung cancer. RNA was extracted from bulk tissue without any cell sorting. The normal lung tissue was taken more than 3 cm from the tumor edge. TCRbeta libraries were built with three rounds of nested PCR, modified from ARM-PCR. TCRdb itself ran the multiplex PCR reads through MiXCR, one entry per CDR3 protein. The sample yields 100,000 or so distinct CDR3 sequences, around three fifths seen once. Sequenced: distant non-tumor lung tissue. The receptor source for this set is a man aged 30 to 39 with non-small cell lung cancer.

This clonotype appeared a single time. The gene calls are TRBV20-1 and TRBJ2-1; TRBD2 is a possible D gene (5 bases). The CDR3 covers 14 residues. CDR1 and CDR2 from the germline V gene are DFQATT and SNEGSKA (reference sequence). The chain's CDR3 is CIAPRTGDYNEQFF. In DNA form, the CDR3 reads TGCATTGCCCCCAGGACTGGGGACTACAATGAGCAGTTCTTC.

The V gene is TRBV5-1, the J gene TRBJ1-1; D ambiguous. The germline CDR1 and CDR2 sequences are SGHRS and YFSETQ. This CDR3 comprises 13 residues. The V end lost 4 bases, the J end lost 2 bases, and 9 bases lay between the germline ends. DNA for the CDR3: TGCGCCAGCAGCCCTGACTTTAACACTGAAGCTTTCTTT. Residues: CASSPDFNTEAFF.

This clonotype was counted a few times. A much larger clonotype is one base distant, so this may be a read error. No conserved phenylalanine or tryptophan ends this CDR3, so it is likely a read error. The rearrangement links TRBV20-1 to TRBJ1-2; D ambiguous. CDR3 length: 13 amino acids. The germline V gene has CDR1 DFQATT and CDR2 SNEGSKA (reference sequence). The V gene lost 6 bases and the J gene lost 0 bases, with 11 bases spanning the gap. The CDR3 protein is CSAGIRANYGYTS. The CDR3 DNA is TGCAGTGCGGGGATACGGGCTAACTATGGCTACACCTCC.

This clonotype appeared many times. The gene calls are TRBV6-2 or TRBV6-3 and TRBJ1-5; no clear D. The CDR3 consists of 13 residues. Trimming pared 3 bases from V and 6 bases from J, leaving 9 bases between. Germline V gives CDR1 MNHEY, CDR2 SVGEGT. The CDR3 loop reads CASSYPGGQPQHF. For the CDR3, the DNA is TGTGCCAGCAGTTATCCGGGCGGTCAGCCCCAGCATTTT.

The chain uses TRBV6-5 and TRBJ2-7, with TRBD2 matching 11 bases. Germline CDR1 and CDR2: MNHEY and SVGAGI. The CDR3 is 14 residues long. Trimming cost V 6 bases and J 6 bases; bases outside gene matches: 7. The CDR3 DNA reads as TGTGCCAGCAGAGGGACTAGCGGCAGTCGCGAGCAGTACTTC. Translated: CASRGTSGSREQYF.